The next 5 T cell receptor beta chains were all read from a single sample in a study of control samples from healthy donors and cancer patients. Profiled with immunoSEQ multiplex PCR; TCRdb holds only in-frame clones, not every one. The data hold under 140,000 clones, with roughly 88% observed a single time. Specimen: PBMCs. The origin of the receptors is a woman aged 55-70 years with lung cancer.

This clone was observed a handful of times. V usage is TRBV3-1 (or the pseudogene TRBV3-2) and J usage is TRBJ2-7, with D unresolved. Between the trimmed V and J ends, which lost 1 base and 6 bases, there was a span of 7 bases. Germline CDR1 is LGHDT and CDR2 is YNNKEL (reference sequence). The CDR3 is 12 amino acids. The DNA of the CDR3 is TGTGCCAGCAGCCAAGTGTCTAGCGAGCAGTACTTC. Translating gives CASSQVSSEQYF.

This sequence joins TRBV2 and TRBJ1-2; no reliable D call. Germline V gene lookup returns CDR1 SNHLY and CDR2 FYNNEI. The CDR3 has 14 residues. V was trimmed by 11 bases and J by 4 bases, leaving 20 bases between them. The CDR3 nucleotides are TGTGCCGGATCGCCGGCCGAGAGGGTCTATGGCTACACCTTC. Its translation is CAGSPAERVYGYTF.

The CDR3 spells CASSIDGTGLTNYGYTF. CDR3 sequence (DNA): TGTGCCAGTAGTATCGACGGGACAGGGCTAACTAACTATGGCTACACCTTC. J is TRBJ1-2 and V is TRBV19, with 9 bases aligning to TRBD1. CDR1 and CDR2 from the germline V gene are LNHDA and SQIVND (reference sequence). The trim removed 3 bases at V and 0 bases at J, leaving 8 bases unmatched. The CDR3 sequence is 17 residues long.

This clone was seen a single time. CDR3 sequence reads: CASSLRAGRYEQYF. The CDR3 DNA sequence: TGTGCCAGCAGCTTGAGAGCCGGGAGGTACGAGCAGTACTTC. The rearrangement links TRBV5-8 to TRBJ2-7; 7 positions match TRBD2. This CDR3 has 14 residues. V gave up 1 base and J gave up 4 bases; unmatched junction bases: 5. The germline gives CDR1 SGHTS, CDR2 YDEGEE.

The chain has TRBV5-4 and TRBJ1-2, with D tentatively TRBD1 (5 bases). The CDR3 is 15 residues long. Trimming removed 1 base at V and 5 bases at J, with 15 bases between. Germline CDR1 is SGHNT and CDR2 is YYREEE (reference sequence). CDR3 protein: CASSLFSGWEYGYTF. In DNA form, the CDR3 reads TGTGCCAGCAGCTTGTTCTCAGGGTGGGAATATGGCTACACCTTC. The full variable domain, in which reference TRBV5-4 and TRBJ1-2 provide the parts outside the CDR3, is ETGVTQSPTHLIKTRGQQVTLRCSSQSGHNTVSWYQQALGQGPQFIFQYYREEENGRGNFPPRFSGLQFPNYSSELNVNALELDDSALYLCASSLFSGWEYGYTFGSGTRLTVV.